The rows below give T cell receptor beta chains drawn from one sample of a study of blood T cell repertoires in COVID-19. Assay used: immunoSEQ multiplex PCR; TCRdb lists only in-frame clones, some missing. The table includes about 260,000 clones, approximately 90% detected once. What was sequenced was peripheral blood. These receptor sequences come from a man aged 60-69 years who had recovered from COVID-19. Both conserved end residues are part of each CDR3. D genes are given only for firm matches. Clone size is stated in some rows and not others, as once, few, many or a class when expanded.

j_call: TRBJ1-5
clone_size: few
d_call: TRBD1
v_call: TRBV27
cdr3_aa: CASSRGQGSQPQHF
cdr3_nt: TGTGCCAGCAGTAGGGGACAGGGAAGTCAGCCCCAGCATTTT

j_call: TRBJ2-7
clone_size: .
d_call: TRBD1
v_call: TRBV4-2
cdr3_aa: CASSQRTGKAYEQYF
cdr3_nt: TGTGCCAGCAGCCAGAGGACAGGGAAAGCCTACGAGCAGTACTTC

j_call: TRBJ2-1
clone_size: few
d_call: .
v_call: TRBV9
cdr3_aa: CASSPRGPQTPNEQFF
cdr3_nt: TGTGCCAGCAGCCCTCGAGGCCCGCAGACTCCGAATGAGCAGTTCTTC

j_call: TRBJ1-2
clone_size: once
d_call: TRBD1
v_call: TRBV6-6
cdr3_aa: CLCLGQGVSYGYTF
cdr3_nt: TGTCTTTGCCTGGGACAGGGGGTATCCTATGGCTACACCTTC

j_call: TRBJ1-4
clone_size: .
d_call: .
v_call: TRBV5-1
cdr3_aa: CASSPGGSVNEKLFF
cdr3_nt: TGCGCCAGCAGCCCCGGGGGGTCAGTTAATGAAAAACTGTTTTTT

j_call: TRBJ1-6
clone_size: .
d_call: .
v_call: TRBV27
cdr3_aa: CASSWGGQTNSPLHF
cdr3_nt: TGTGCCAGCAGCTGGGGGGGGCAGACCAATTCACCCCTCCACTTT

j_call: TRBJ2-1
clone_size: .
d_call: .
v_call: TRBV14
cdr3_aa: CASSHVYNEQFF
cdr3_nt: TGTGCCAGCAGCCACGTCTACAATGAGCAGTTCTTC

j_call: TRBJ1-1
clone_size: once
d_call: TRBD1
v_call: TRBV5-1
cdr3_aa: CASSDWTGGLTEAFF
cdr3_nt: TGCGCCAGCAGCGATTGGACAGGGGGATTAACTGAAGCTTTCTTT

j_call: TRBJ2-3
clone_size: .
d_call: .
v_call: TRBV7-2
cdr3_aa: CASSFLRTDTQYF
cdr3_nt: TGTGCCAGCAGCTTCCTCAGGACAGATACGCAGTATTTT

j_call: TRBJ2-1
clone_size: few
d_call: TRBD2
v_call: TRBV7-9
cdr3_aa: CASQRGDEQFF
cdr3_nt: TGTGCCAGCCAGCGGGGCGATGAGCAGTTCTTC

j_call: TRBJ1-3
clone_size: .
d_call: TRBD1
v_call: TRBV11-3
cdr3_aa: CASSSGGGQRTGNTIYF
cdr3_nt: TGTGCCAGCAGCTCGGGGGGGGGACAGAGGACTGGAAACACCATATATTTT

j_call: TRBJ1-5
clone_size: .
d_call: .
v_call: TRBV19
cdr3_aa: CASSIGGRNQPQHF
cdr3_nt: TGTGCCAGTAGTATAGGGGGCAGAAATCAGCCCCAGCATTTT

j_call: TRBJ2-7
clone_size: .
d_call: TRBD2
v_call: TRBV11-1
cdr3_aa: CASSTRTSGELEQYF
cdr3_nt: TGTGCCAGCAGCACCCGGACTAGCGGGGAGCTCGAGCAGTACTTC

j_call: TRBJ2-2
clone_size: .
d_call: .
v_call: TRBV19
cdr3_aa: CASRMQGTANTGELFF
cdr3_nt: TGTGCCAGCCGCATGCAGGGGACGGCGAACACCGGGGAGCTGTTTTTT

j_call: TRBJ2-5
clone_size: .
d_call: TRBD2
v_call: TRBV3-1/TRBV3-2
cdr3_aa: CASSLPGTSLGETQYF
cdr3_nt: TGTGCCAGCAGCCTCCCCGGGACTAGCTTAGGGGAGACCCAGTACTTC

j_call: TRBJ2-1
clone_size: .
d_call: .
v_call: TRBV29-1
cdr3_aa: CSPGRALTRYNEQFF
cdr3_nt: TGCAGCCCAGGACGCGCTTTAACTAGATACAATGAGCAGTTCTTC

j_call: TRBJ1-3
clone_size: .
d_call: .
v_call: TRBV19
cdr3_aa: CASRFGSQLPFSGNTIYF
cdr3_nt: TGTGCCAGTAGATTCGGTTCCCAACTCCCATTCTCTGGAAACACCATATATTTT

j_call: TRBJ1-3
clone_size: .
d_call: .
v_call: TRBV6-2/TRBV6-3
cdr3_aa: CASSYSPRNSGNTIYF
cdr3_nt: TGTGCCAGCAGTTACTCTCCCAGGAACTCTGGAAACACCATATATTTT

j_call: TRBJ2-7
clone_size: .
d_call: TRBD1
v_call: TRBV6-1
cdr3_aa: CASSSHGQEIYEQYF
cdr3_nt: TGTGCCAGCAGTTCACATGGACAGGAGATATACGAGCAGTACTTC

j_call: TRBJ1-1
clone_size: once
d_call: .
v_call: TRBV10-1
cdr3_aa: CASSEGADTEAFF
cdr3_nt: TGCGCCAGCAGTGAGGGGGCGGACACTGAAGCTTTCTTT

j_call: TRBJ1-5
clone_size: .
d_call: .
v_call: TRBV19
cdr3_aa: CASRDSNQPQHF
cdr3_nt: TGTGCCAGCAGAGACAGTAATCAGCCCCAGCATTTT

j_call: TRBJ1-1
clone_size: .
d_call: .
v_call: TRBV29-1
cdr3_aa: CSVNAGPNPEAFF
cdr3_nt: TGCAGCGTTAACGCAGGGCCGAATCCTGAAGCTTTCTTT

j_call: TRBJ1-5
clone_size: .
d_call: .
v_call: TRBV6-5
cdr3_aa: CASSRAGGGDQPQHF
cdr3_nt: TGTGCCAGCAGCAGGGCGGGGGGGGGCGATCAGCCCCAGCATTTT

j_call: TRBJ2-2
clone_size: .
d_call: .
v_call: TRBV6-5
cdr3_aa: CASSYSRLLTGELFF
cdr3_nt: TGTGCCAGCAGTTACTCTAGACTTCTAACCGGGGAGCTGTTTTTT

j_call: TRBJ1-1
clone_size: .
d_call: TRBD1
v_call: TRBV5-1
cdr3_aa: CASSLGQGAMNTEAFF
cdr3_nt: TGCGCCAGCAGCTTGGGACAGGGGGCTATGAACACTGAAGCTTTCTTT

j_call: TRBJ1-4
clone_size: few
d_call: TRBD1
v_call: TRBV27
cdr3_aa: CASARDRGVEKLFF
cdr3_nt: TGTGCCAGCGCGAGGGACAGGGGGGTTGAAAAACTGTTTTTT

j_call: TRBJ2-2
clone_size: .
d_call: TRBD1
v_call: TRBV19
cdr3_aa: CASSLPTGVRANTGELFF
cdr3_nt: TGTGCCAGTAGTCTTCCGACAGGGGTGAGAGCGAACACCGGGGAGCTGTTTTTT

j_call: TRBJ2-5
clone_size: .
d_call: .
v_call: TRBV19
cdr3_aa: CASSIMYQETQYF
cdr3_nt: TGTGCCAGTAGTATTATGTACCAAGAGACCCAGTACTTC

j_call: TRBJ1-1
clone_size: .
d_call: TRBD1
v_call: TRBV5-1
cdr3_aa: CASNPGQGDEAFF
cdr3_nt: TGCGCCAGCAACCCAGGACAGGGGGATGAAGCTTTCTTT

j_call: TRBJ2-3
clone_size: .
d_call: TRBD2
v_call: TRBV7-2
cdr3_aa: CASSPRAGNVGADTQYF
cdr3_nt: TGTGCCAGCAGCCCTAGAGCGGGGAACGTCGGGGCAGATACGCAGTATTTT

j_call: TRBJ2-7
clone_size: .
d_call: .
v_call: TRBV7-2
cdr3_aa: CASSLNDLASSEQYF
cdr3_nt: TGTGCCAGCAGCTTAAACGACCTAGCGTCTAGCGAGCAGTACTTC

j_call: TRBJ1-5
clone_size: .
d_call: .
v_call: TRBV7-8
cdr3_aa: CASSSRGGTEQPQHF
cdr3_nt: TGTGCCAGCAGCTCTCGGGGGGGGACGGAACAGCCCCAGCATTTT

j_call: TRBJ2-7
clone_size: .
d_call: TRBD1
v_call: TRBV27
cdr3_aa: CASSSPGTGAYEQYF
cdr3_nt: TGTGCCAGCAGTTCCCCCGGGACAGGGGCCTACGAGCAGTACTTC

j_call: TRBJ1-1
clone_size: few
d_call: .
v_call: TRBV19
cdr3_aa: CASSPQGVRTEAFF
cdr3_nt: TGTGCCAGCTCCCCTCAGGGTGTGCGGACTGAAGCTTTCTTT

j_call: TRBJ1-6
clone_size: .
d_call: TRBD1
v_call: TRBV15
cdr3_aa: CATSRDGQGDSPLHF
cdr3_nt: TGTGCCACCAGCAGAGATGGACAGGGAGATTCACCCCTCCACTTT

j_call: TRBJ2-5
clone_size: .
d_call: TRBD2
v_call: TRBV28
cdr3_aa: CASSSSGNPGETQYF
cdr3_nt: TGTGCCAGCAGTTCTAGCGGGAACCCAGGGGAGACCCAGTACTTC

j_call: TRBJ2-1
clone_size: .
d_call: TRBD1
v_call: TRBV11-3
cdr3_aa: CASSPRDRVGEQFF
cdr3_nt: TGTGCCAGCAGCCCCCGGGACAGGGTCGGTGAGCAGTTCTTC

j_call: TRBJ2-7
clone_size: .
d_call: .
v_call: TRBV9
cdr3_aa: CASSVGGPTYEQYF
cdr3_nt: TGTGCCAGCAGCGTCGGGGGACCCACCTACGAGCAGTACTTC

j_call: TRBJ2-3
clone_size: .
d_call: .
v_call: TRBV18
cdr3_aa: CASSPPQPGSWDTQYF
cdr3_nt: TGTGCCAGCTCACCACCCCAGCCGGGGTCATGGGATACGCAGTATTTT

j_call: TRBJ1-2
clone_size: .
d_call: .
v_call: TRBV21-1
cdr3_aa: CASSKLVRCFYGYTF
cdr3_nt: TGTGCCAGCAGCAAATTGGTCAGGTGCTTCTATGGCTACACCTTC

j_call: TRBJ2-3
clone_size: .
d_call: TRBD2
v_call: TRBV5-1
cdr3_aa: CASSLTLTAGGTDTQYF
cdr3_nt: TGCGCCAGCAGCTTGACCCTTACAGCGGGGGGCACAGATACGCAGTATTTT

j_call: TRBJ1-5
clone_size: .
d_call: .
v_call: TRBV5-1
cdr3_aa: CASSLTSYQPQHF
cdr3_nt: TGCGCCAGCAGCTTGACATCCTATCAGCCCCAGCATTTT

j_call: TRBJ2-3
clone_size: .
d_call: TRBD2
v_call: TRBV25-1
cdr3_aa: CASLPAGRGDTQYF
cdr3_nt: TGTGCCAGCCTCCCAGCGGGGAGAGGGGATACGCAGTATTTT

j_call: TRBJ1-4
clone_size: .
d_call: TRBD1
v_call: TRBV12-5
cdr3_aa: CAKPQGVSNEKLFF
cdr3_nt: TGTGCTAAACCCCAGGGGGTTAGTAATGAAAAACTGTTTTTT

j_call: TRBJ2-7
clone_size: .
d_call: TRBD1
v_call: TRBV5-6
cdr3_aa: CASSFMDRVSYEQYF
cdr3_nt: TGTGCCAGCAGCTTTATGGACAGGGTCTCCTACGAGCAGTACTTC

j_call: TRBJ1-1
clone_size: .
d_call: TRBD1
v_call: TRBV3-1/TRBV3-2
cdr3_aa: CASSLRTGITEAFF
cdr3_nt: TGTGCCAGCAGCCTCCGGACAGGGATTACTGAAGCTTTCTTT

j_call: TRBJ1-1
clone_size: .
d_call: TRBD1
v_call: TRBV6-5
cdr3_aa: CASSYGQGARGTEAFF
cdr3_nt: TGTGCCAGCAGTTACGGGCAGGGGGCGCGGGGGACTGAAGCTTTCTTT

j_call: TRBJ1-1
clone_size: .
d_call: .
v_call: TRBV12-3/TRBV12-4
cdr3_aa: CASSPRVSEAFF
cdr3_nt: TGTGCCAGCAGCCCCAGGGTGTCTGAAGCTTTCTTT

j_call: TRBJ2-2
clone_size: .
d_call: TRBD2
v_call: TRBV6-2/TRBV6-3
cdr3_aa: CASSTRAGGPPGELFF
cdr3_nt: TGTGCCAGCAGCACCCGAGCGGGGGGCCCCCCCGGGGAGCTGTTTTTT

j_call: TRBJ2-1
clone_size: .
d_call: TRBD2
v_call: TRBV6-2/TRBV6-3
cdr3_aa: CASSFGLAGANEQFF
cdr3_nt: TGTGCCAGCAGTTTTGGACTAGCGGGGGCTAATGAGCAGTTCTTC

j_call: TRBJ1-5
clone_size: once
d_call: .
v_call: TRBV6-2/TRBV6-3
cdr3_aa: CASSLWIQAQPQHF
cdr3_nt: TGTGCCAGCAGCCTATGGATACAGGCTCAGCCCCAGCATTTT

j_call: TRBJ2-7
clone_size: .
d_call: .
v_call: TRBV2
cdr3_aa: CASSVKSYEQYF
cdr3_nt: TGTGCCAGCAGTGTTAAATCCTACGAGCAGTACTTC

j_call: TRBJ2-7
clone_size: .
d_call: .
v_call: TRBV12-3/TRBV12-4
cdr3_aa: CASSLGHNYEQYF
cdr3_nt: TGTGCCAGCAGTTTAGGGCACAACTACGAGCAGTACTTC

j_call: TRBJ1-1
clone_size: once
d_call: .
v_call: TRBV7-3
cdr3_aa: CASSLDRNTEAFF
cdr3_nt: TGTGCCAGCAGTTTAGACAGGAACACTGAAGCTTTCTTT

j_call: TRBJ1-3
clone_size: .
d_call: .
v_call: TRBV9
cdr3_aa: CASSEAPNGDTIYF
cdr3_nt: TGTGCCAGCAGCGAGGCCCCGAACGGGGACACCATATATTTT

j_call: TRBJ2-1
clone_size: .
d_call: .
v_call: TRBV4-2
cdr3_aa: CASSYSAGGSYNEQFF
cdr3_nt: TGTGCCAGCAGCTACTCCGCCGGCGGGTCGTACAATGAGCAGTTCTTC

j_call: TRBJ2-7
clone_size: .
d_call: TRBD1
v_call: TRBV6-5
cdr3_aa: CASSYQGQWPYEQYF
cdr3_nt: TGTGCCAGCAGTTACCAGGGACAGTGGCCCTACGAGCAGTACTTC